The clone carrying this TCR beta chain has more than one count but fewer than ten. The data derive from a study of T-cell reconstitution after alpha-beta-depleted transplantation in children. Preparation of the TCRbeta library used unique molecular identifiers. Each CDR3 protein is one row after TCRdb ran MiXCR on the PCR reads. Here the sample spans some 500,000 distinct CDR3 sequences, about 16% being singletons. The V end was cut by 8 bases, the J end by 3 bases, with 25 bases between. This CDR3 has 17 residues. Germline CDR1 reads SGHAT; CDR2 reads FQNNGV. This rearrangement joins TRBV11-2 to TRBJ1-2, with D possibly matching TRBD1 (6 bases). The clonotype originates from a human donor who donated a stem cell graft to a child with acute lymphoblastic leukemia. Sequences were derived from PBMCs from the stem cell graft donor, sampled from the stem cell graft. The CDR3 sequence is CASRRIQSGAHDYGYTF. As DNA, the CDR3 is TGTGCCAGCCGCCGAATCCAATCGGGGGCGCATGACTATGGCTACACCTTC. The full variable domain, rest sourced from reference TRBV11-2 and TRBJ1-2, is EAGVAQSPRYKIIEKRQSVAFWCNPISGHATLYWYQQILGQGPKLLIQFQNNGVVDDSQLPKDRFSAERLKGVDSTLKIQPAKLEDSAVYLCASRRIQSGAHDYGYTFGSGTRLTVV.